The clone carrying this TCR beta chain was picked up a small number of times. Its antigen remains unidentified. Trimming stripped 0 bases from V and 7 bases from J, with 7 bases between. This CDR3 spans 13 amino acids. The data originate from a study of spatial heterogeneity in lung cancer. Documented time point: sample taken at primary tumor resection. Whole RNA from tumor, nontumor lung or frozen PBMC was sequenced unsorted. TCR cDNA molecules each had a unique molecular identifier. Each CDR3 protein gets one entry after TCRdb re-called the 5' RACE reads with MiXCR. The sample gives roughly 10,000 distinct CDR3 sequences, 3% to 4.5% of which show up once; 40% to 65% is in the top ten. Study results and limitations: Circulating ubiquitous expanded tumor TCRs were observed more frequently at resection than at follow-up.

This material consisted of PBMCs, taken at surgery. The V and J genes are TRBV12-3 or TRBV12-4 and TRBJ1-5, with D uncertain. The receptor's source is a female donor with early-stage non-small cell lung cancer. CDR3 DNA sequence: TGTGCCAGCAGTTTAGCTACCGGCCAGCCCCAGCATTTT. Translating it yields CASSLATGQPQHF.